Presented here are 28 T cell receptor beta chains from one specimen sequenced in a study of shared clonotypes between healthy human individuals (dated by TCRdb to 2019 to 2021). CD8 naive samples were CD45RO-negative cells positively selected for CCR7, giving a CD45RA+CCR7+ population that excluded TemRA cells. Library construction relied on the immunoSEQ multiplex PCR assay. TCRdb took over this immuneACCESS table, retaining in-frame rearrangements with V and J assigned. Such tables are incomplete; in checked studies, under half of the missing clones stem from an unresolved V gene, and the remainder is unexplained. Counted in this sample were around 1,900,000 clones; about 93% of them appeared once. Jointly, the top ten make up around 1.7% of the sample. The sequencing input was naive CD8+ T cells from PBMCs. The intended sense of this specimen's cell subset or site label: CD45RA+CCR7+. The receptors originated from a man in his late teens or twenties in good health. Some clones in this sample may be carry-over from other donors' samples.

This sequence joins TRBV7-9 and TRBJ2-1, with D maybe TRBD2 (6 bases). CDR1 is SEHNR, CDR2 FQNEAQ, per germline (reference sequence). CDR3 length equals 15 residues. Trimming took 1 base from V and 2 from J, leaving 9 bases between them. CDR3 sequence reads: CASSLGGEPYNEQFF. CDR3 DNA: TGTGCCAGCAGCTTAGGGGGGGAACCCTACAATGAGCAGTTCTTC.

Of note for this clone: The sample contains more than one DNA sequence encoding this CDR3. The rearrangement links TRBV28 to TRBJ1-5; 7 positions agree with TRBD1. The V and J ends lost 5 bases and 0 bases, in that order; junction bases with no gene match: 7. Germline V CDR1 and CDR2: MDHEN, SYDVKM. CDR3 length: 16 residues. CDR3 in DNA: TGTGCCAGCAGTCCATGGACAGGCGATAGCAATCAGCCCCAGCATTTT. This sequence encodes CASSPWTGDSNQPQHF.

The chain has TRBV19 and TRBJ2-4; D gene ambiguous. CDR1 and CDR2 (germline): LNHDA, SQIVND (reference sequence). Trimming left V 3 bases short and J 0 bases short, with 12 bases between. The CDR3 is 16 amino acids. This CDR3 is CASSIGVGLAKNIQYF. The CDR3 DNA follows: TGTGCCAGTAGTATCGGTGTGGGTCTAGCCAAAAACATTCAGTACTTC.

The rearrangement links TRBV14 to TRBJ1-2; D might be TRBD1 (5 bases). The CDR3 has 16 residues. Germline CDR1 and CDR2: SGHDN and FVKESK. V was cut by 1 base and J by 0 bases, with 12 bases left in between. In DNA, the CDR3 is TGTGCCAGCAGCCAAGCGGGGGACGCAACTAACTATGGCTACACCTTC. It encodes CASSQAGDATNYGYTF.

The chain combines TRBV27 with TRBJ2-7; 7 nucleotides line up with TRBD1. CDR1 and CDR2 (germline): MNHEY, SMNVEV (reference sequence). The CDR3 is 15 amino acids. Germline trimming cut 1 base from V and 5 bases from J; bases unmatched to any gene: 8. CDR3: CASSLLRQGPHEQYF. The CDR3 DNA sequence: TGTGCCAGCAGTTTATTAAGACAGGGTCCGCACGAGCAGTACTTC.

This clone appeared once. This sequence joins TRBV2 and TRBJ2-2, with TRBD1 matching 11 bases. Germline CDR1 and CDR2: SNHLY and FYNNEI. The length of the CDR3 is 16 residues. Germline trimming cut 6 bases from V and 6 bases from J; bases unmatched to any gene: 9. The DNA of the CDR3 is TGTGCCAGCAGCGAGATGGACAGGGGGCGAGCCGGGGAGCTGTTTTTT. Translated: CASSEMDRGRAGELFF.

This rearrangement joins TRBV7-3 to TRBJ2-5, with TRBD1 matching 10 bases. This CDR3 has 16 residues. Germline CDR1 reads SGHTA; CDR2 reads FQGTGA. V was clipped by 5 bases and J by 3 bases; unmatched bases: 9. CDR3 residues: CASSVGTGVDEETQYF. CDR3 nucleotides: TGTGCCAGCAGCGTTGGGACAGGGGTCGATGAAGAGACCCAGTACTTC.

J is TRBJ2-7 and V is TRBV7-6, with TRBD1 matching 8 bases. This CDR3 is 15 amino acids long. The V gene end was trimmed by 5 bases and the J gene end by 5 bases; junction bases not matched to a gene: 11. CDR1 is SGHVS and CDR2 is FNYEAQ in the germline V gene. CDR3 residues: CASSEWRTGKNEQYF. Written as DNA, the CDR3 is TGTGCCAGCAGCGAATGGCGGACAGGGAAAAACGAGCAGTACTTC.

The chain recombines TRBV19 with TRBJ1-1; D remains ambiguous. Trimming pared 5 bases from V and 0 bases from J, leaving 16 bases between. There are 16 residues in the CDR3. The germline CDR1 and CDR2 sequences are LNHDA and SQIVND (reference sequence). CDR3 amino acids: CASSWYEGSLNTEAFF. Here the CDR3 DNA reads TGTGCCAGTAGTTGGTATGAGGGTTCGCTGAACACTGAAGCTTTCTTT.

In this sample, this clone turned up a few times. This sample also contains other DNA sequences that code for the same CDR3. V gene TRBV9 combines with J gene TRBJ2-7; tentatively, D is TRBD2 (5 bases). The CDR3 has 13 residues. Germline V gene sequence: CDR1 SGDLS, CDR2 YYNGEE. The ends were cut back, 4 bases at V and 0 bases at J, with 8 bases in the middle. Written as DNA, the CDR3 is TGTGCCAGCAGCCCCGGGGACTCCTACGAGCAGTACTTC. It specifies CASSPGDSYEQYF.

V is TRBV6-1 and J is TRBJ1-4, with a possible D match to TRBD1 (6 bases). This CDR3 spans 12 amino acids. The V gene lost 3 bases and the J gene lost 14 bases, with 13 bases spanning the gap. Germline CDR1 reads MNHNS; CDR2 reads SASEGT. The CDR3 DNA sequence: TGTGCCAGCAGTGACAGGACAGATCCCCTGTTTTTT. Protein product: CASSDRTDPLFF.

This clone has a handful of counts. Other DNA sequences in the sample encode the same CDR3. The J gene is TRBJ1-1, the V gene TRBV7-9; possible D gene TRBD1, 6 bases. CDR3 length equals 13 residues. Trimming removed 5 bases at V and 1 base at J, with 8 bases between. Germline V CDR1 and CDR2: SEHNR, FQNEAQ (reference sequence). CDR3 sequence reads: CASSLGQNTEAFF. For the CDR3, the DNA is TGTGCCAGCAGCCTGGGACAGAACACTGAAGCTTTCTTT.

The J gene is TRBJ2-2, the V gene TRBV28, with 8 bases fitting TRBD1. The CDR3 has 15 amino acids. CDR1 is MDHEN, CDR2 SYDVKM, per germline. J gave up 4 bases and V 4 bases, and 5 bases lay outside the gene matches. CDR3 in DNA: TGTGCCAGCAGTTCACAGGGGGGCAGCACCGGGGAGCTGTTTTTT. Its protein product is CASSSQGGSTGELFF.

Here the CDR3 DNA reads TGTGCCAGCGGGGACATGGGGGAGCAGTACTTC. Translating gives CASGDMGEQYF. The V gene is TRBV6-6, the J gene TRBJ2-7; possible D gene TRBD1, 6 bases. Germline V gene data show CDR1 as MNHNY and CDR2 as SVGAGI (reference sequence). The ends were cut back, 8 bases at V and 7 bases at J, with 12 bases in the middle. This CDR3 is 11 amino acids long.

The V call is TRBV4-3, the J call TRBJ2-7; the D call may be TRBD1 or TRBD2 (5 bases each). The CDR3 is 16 amino acids. V shed 0 bases and J shed 2 bases, with 14 bases lying between them. CDR1 and CDR2 (germline): LGHNA, YSLEER. The CDR3 nucleotides read TGCGCCAGCAGCCAAGATCTGGGGGTCCTGACCTACGAGCAGTACTTC. This codes for CASSQDLGVLTYEQYF.

On this clone itself: The identical CDR3 is also encoded by other nucleotide sequences in the sample. The CDR3 here is CASSIGRGPAYEQYF. The CDR3 DNA is TGTGCCAGTAGTATCGGCAGGGGCCCTGCCTACGAGCAGTACTTC. The chain combines TRBV19 with TRBJ2-7, with a possible D match to TRBD1 (6 bases). Germline CDR1 is LNHDA and CDR2 is SQIVND (reference sequence). V shed 3 bases and J shed 2 bases, with 14 bases lying between them. The length of the CDR3 is 15 residues.

V gene TRBV15 combines with J gene TRBJ2-3, with D hard to call. Germline assignment: CDR1 LNHNV and CDR2 YYDKDF (reference sequence). V dropped 2 bases and J dropped 0 bases, with 24 bases sitting between them. CDR3 size: 20 residues. The DNA for the CDR3 is TGTGCCACCAGCAGAACCCTAGGACGGACCGGGTCGAGTAGCACAGATACGCAGTATTTT. This codes for CATSRTLGRTGSSSTDTQYF. Full variable domain (outside the CDR3, taken from reference TRBV15 and TRBJ2-3): DAMVIQNPRYQVTQFGKPVTLSCSQTLNHNVMYWYQQKSSQAPKLLFHYYDKDFNNEADTPDNFQSRRPNTSFCFLDIRSPGLGDTAMYLCATSRTLGRTGSSSTDTQYFGPGTRLTVL.

The chain uses TRBV5-4 and TRBJ1-2; D is ambiguous. The CDR3 extends over 15 amino acids. Trimming took 0 bases from V and 4 from J, leaving 13 bases between them. Germline CDR1 is SGHNT and CDR2 is YYREEE (reference sequence). CDR3 DNA sequence: TGTGCCAGCAGCTTGGTGGGAAACTGGGGCTATGGCTACACCTTC. Translation: CASSLVGNWGYGYTF. The complete variable domain, with remaining parts taken from reference TRBV5-4 and TRBJ1-2, reads ETGVTQSPTHLIKTRGQQVTLRCSSQSGHNTVSWYQQALGQGPQFIFQYYREEENGRGNFPPRFSGLQFPNYSSELNVNALELDDSALYLCASSLVGNWGYGYTFGSGTRLTVV.

The table lists this clone with a count of one. Other DNA sequences from this sample encode an identical CDR3 as well. The genes are TRBV11-2 and TRBJ2-7; no reliable D call. The CDR3 runs 14 residues. Deletions cut 3 bases from V and 2 bases from J, with 11 bases between. Looked up from germline, CDR1 is SGHAT and CDR2 is FQNNGV. The CDR3 loop is CASSLGSRAYEQYF. In DNA form, the CDR3 reads TGTGCCAGCAGCTTGGGGTCCCGGGCCTACGAGCAGTACTTC.

The rearrangement links TRBV10-3 to TRBJ2-7, with TRBD2 identical over 7 bases. Unmatched junction bases numbered 5, after V lost 4 bases and J lost 5 bases. This CDR3 region has 13 residues. CDR1 is ENHRY and CDR2 is SYGVKD in the germline V gene. DNA of the CDR3: TGTGCCATCAGTGTATTCCGGGAGGACGAGCAGTACTTC. As protein: CAISVFREDEQYF.

This rearrangement joins TRBV4-3 to TRBJ2-3; TRBD1 or TRBD2 may be the D gene (5 bases each). Trimming left V 0 bases short and J 2 bases short, with 12 bases between. The CDR3 sequence is 16 residues long. The germline V gene encodes CDR1 LGHNA and CDR2 YSLEER. For the CDR3, the DNA is TGCGCCAGCAGCCAAGATGTGGGGGAGATCACAGATACGCAGTATTTT. Protein: CASSQDVGEITDTQYF.

The CDR3 sequence: CASSSQVRVYEQYF. Written as DNA, the CDR3 is TGTGCCAGCAGTTCCCAGGTGAGGGTCTACGAGCAGTACTTC. The chain has TRBV5-4 and TRBJ2-7; possible D gene TRBD2, 5 bases. There are 14 residues in the CDR3. Germline V gives CDR1 SGHNT, CDR2 YYREEE (reference sequence). V lost 5 bases and J lost 3, with 15 bases in between.

The rearrangement uses TRBV19 and TRBJ1-1, with TRBD1 matching over 7 bases. This CDR3 is 14 amino acids long. Germline CDR1 is LNHDA and CDR2 is SQIVND (reference sequence). V lost 4 bases and J lost 3; bases outside the gene matches: 5. As DNA, the CDR3 is TGTGCCAGTAGTACCTATACAGGGGACACTGAAGCTTTCTTT. Its protein product is CASSTYTGDTEAFF.

Here the CDR3 reads CASSRTGSLQPQHF. The CDR3 coding sequence is TGTGCCAGCAGCCGGACAGGGAGCTTACAGCCCCAGCATTTT. The chain recombines TRBV28 with TRBJ1-5, with 8 bases identical to TRBD1. V was clipped by 6 bases and J by 7 bases; unmatched bases: 8. The CDR3 length is 14 residues. Looked up from germline, CDR1 is MDHEN and CDR2 is SYDVKM. Looking up the rest from reference TRBV28 and TRBJ1-5 gives the full variable domain: DVKVTQSSRYLVKRTGEKVFLECVQDMDHENMFWYRQDPGLGLRLIYFSYDVKMKEKGDIPEGYSVSREKKERFSLILESASTNQTSMYLCASSRTGSLQPQHFGDGTRLSIL.

The V gene is TRBV19, the J gene TRBJ2-7, with 13 bases matching TRBD2. The germline CDR1 and CDR2 sequences are LNHDA and SQIVND (reference sequence). The V gene end was trimmed by 6 bases and the J gene end by 6 bases; junction bases not matched to a gene: 8. The CDR3 extends over 15 amino acids. The CDR3 sequence: CASSRGLAGESEQYF. CDR3 coding DNA: TGTGCCAGTAGCCGAGGACTAGCGGGAGAAAGCGAGCAGTACTTC. Full variable domain (missing parts from reference TRBV19 and TRBJ2-7): DGGITQSPKYLFRKEGQNVTLSCEQNLNHDAMYWYRQDPGQGLRLIYYSQIVNDFQKGDIAEGYSVSREKKESFPLTVTSAQKNPTAFYLCASSRGLAGESEQYFGPGTRLTVT.

V gene TRBV11-2 combines with J gene TRBJ2-1, with D possibly being TRBD2 (6 bases). The V gene lost 5 bases and the J gene lost 0 bases, with 17 bases spanning the gap. The germline V gene encodes CDR1 SGHAT and CDR2 FQNNGV. This CDR3 is built from 17 residues. The CDR3 DNA is TGTGCCAGCAGCCCCGGGGGTCGTTCTGGCTCCTACAATGAGCAGTTCTTC. It is translated as CASSPGGRSGSYNEQFF.

V is TRBV6-1 and J is TRBJ1-1; D is unresolved. The ends were cut back, 4 bases at V and 7 bases at J, with 13 bases in the middle. Germline V CDR1 and CDR2: MNHNS, SASEGT. The CDR3 has 13 residues. The CDR3 sequence: CASSVAWGGEAFF. CDR3 bases: TGTGCCAGCAGTGTTGCGTGGGGAGGTGAAGCTTTCTTT.

The chain links TRBV5-4 to TRBJ2-3; the D gene is possibly TRBD2 (7 bases). CDR1 is SGHNT and CDR2 is YYREEE in the germline V gene (reference sequence). V was cut by 4 bases and J by 6 bases, with 18 bases left in between. This CDR3 is 15 amino acids long. The CDR3 region has the DNA TGTGCCAGCAGCACCACTAGCGAGGGGGGGGATACGCAGTATTTT. It specifies CASSTTSEGGDTQYF.